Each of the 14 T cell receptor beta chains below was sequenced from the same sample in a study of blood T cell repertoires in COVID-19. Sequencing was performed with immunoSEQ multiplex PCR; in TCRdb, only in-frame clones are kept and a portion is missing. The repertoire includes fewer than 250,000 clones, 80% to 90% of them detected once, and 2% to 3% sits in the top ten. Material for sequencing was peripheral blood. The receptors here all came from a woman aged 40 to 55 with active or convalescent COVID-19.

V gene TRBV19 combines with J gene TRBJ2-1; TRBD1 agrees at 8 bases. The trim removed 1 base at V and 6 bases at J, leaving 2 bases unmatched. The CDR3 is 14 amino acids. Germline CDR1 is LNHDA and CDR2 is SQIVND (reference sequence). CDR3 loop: CASSIVDRGNEQFF. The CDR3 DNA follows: TGTGCCAGTAGTATAGTAGACAGGGGCAATGAGCAGTTCTTC.

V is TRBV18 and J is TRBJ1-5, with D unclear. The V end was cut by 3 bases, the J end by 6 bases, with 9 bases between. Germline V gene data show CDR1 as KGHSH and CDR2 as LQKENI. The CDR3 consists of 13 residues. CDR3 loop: CASSPNVAQPQHF. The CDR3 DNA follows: TGTGCCAGCTCACCGAACGTGGCTCAGCCCCAGCATTTT.

The CDR3 nucleotides are TGTGCCAGCTCACCCTTGGCCGACTCAGCGGGTTTTACAGATACGCAGTATTTT. This sequence encodes CASSPLADSAGFTDTQYF. The V gene is TRBV18, the J gene TRBJ2-3; tentatively, D is TRBD2 (6 bases). With 3 bases removed from V and 3 bases from J, the gap between germline ends came to 22 bases. CDR1 is KGHSH and CDR2 is LQKENI in the germline V gene. The CDR3 spans 18 residues.

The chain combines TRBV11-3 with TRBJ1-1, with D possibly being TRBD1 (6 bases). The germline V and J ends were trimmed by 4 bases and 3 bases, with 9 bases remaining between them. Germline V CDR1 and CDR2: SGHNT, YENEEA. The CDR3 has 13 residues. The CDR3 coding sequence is TGTGCCAGCAGCTGGCAGGGGTACACTGAAGCTTTCTTT. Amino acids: CASSWQGYTEAFF.

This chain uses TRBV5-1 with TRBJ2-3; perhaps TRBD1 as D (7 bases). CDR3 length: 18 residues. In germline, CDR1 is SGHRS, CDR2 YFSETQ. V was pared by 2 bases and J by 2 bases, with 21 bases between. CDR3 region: CASSFLPRGRDLTDTQYF. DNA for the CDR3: TGCGCCAGCAGCTTCTTGCCAAGGGGGCGGGACCTCACAGATACGCAGTATTTT. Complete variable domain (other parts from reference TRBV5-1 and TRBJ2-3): KAGVTQTPRYLIKTRGQQVTLSCSPISGHRSVSWYQQTPGQGLQFLFEYFSETQRNKGNFPGRFSGRQFSNSRSEMNVSTLELGDSALYLCASSFLPRGRDLTDTQYFGPGTRLTVL.

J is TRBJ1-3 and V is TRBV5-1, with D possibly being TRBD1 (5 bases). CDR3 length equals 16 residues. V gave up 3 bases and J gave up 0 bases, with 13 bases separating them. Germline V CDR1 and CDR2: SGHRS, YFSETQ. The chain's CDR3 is CASSWETGLSGNTIYF. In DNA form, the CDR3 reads TGCGCCAGCAGCTGGGAAACAGGTCTCTCTGGAAACACCATATATTTT.

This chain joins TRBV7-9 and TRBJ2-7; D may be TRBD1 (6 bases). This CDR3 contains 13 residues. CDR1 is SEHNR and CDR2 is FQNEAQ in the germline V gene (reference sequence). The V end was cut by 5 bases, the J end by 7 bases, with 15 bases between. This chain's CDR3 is CASSPTGFREQYF. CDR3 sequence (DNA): TGTGCCAGCAGCCCAACAGGGTTCCGGGAGCAGTACTTC.

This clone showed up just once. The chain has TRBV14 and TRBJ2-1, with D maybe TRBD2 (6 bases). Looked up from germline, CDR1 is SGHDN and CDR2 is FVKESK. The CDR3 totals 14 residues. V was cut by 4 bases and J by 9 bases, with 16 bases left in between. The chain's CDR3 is CASSPGLRVGEQFF. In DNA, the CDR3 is TGTGCCAGCAGCCCGGGACTCAGAGTGGGTGAGCAGTTCTTC.

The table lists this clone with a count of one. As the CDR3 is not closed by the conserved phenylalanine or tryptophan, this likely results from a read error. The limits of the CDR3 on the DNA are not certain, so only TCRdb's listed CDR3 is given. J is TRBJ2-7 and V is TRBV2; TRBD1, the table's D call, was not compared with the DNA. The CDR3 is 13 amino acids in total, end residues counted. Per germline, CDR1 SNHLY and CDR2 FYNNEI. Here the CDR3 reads CASSDEIEQTLVP.

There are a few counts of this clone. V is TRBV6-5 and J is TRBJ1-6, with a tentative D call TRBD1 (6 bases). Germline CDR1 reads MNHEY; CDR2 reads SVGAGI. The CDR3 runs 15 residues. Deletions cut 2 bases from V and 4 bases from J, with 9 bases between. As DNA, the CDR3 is TGTGCCAGCAGTTACCGCAGGGGATATAATTCACCCCTCCACTTT. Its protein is CASSYRRGYNSPLHF.

DNA for the CDR3: TGTGCCAGCAGTTCTCCGGAGGGCAGCACAGATACGCAGTATTTT. The encoded protein is CASSSPEGSTDTQYF. This chain links TRBV6-5 with TRBJ2-3, with D possibly matching TRBD2 (6 bases). Germline V gene data show CDR1 as MNHEY and CDR2 as SVGAGI. Trimming removed 4 bases from V and 0 bases from J, with 11 bases in between. The CDR3 spans 15 residues.

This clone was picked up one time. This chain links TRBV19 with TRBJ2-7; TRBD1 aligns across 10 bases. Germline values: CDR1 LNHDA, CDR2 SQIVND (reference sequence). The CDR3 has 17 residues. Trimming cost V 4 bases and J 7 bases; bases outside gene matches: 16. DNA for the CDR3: TGTGCCAGTAGTACCCAGAGGGGACAGGGGCACAGCTGGGAGCAGTACTTC. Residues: CASSTQRGQGHSWEQYF.

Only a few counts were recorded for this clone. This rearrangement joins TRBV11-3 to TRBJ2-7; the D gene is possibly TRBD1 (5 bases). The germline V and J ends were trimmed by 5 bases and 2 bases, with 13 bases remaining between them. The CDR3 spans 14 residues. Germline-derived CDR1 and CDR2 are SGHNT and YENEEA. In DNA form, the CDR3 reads TGTGCCAGCAGCATCTCCGACAGCCCCTACGAGCAGTACTTC. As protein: CASSISDSPYEQYF.

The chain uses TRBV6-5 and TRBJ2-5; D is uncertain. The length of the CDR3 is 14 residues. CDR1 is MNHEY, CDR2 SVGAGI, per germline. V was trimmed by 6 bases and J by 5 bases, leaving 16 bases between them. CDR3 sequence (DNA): TGTGCCAGCAGGAGTCCATACTCGCACGAGACCCAGTACTTC. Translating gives CASRSPYSHETQYF.